The 20 T cell receptor beta chains in this list originate from one sample, sequenced in a study of cytomegalovirus exposure and HLA in healthy donors. PCR used 60 Vbeta primers and 13 Jbeta primers. Libraries were prepared by immunoSEQ multiplex PCR; TCRdb keeps only in-frame clonotypes and omits some of them. The sample records about 150,000 clones, approximately 78% being singletons. Sequenced: PBMCs. These receptors were collected from a woman aged 45-65 years in good health and CMV-seropositive.

This sequence joins TRBV6-6 and TRBJ1-1; 10 positions agree with TRBD1. Germline CDR1 and CDR2: MNHNY and SVGAGI (reference sequence). CDR3 size: 13 residues. J lost 4 bases, V lost 5 bases, and 1 base had no gene match. For the CDR3, the DNA is TGTGCCAGCAGTCGGACAGGGGGCACTGAAGCTTTCTTT. Its protein product is CASSRTGGTEAFF.

V usage is TRBV28 and J usage is TRBJ2-1; 8 bases line up with TRBD2. The CDR3 is made up of 15 amino acids. Germline loops: CDR1 MDHEN, CDR2 SYDVKM. With 6 bases clipped from V and 5 bases from J, the junction kept 9 bases outside the gene matches. The CDR3: CASRPRGGGHNEQFF. The CDR3 DNA follows: TGTGCCAGCAGGCCCCGGGGGGGAGGCCACAATGAGCAGTTCTTC. Looking up the rest from reference TRBV28 and TRBJ2-1 gives the full variable domain: DVKVTQSSRYLVKRTGEKVFLECVQDMDHENMFWYRQDPGLGLRLIYFSYDVKMKEKGDIPEGYSVSREKKERFSLILESASTNQTSMYLCASRPRGGGHNEQFFGPGTRLTVL.

V and J are TRBV30 and TRBJ2-7, with D possibly TRBD1 on 5 matching bases. The CDR3 contains 12 residues. V gave up 2 bases and J gave up 4 bases, with 9 bases separating them. CDR1 is GTSNPN, CDR2 SVGIG, per germline (reference sequence). In DNA, the CDR3 is TGTGCCTGGAGTTTGACAGAGTACGAGCAGTACTTC. Translated: CAWSLTEYEQYF.

Only one count was recorded for this clone. This chain uses TRBV4-2 with TRBJ1-2, with no clear D. Per germline, CDR1 LGHNA and CDR2 YNFKEQ. The CDR3 totals 15 residues. Trimming cost V 0 bases and J 6 bases, with 14 bases left between them. The CDR3 sequence: CASSQDRLSYDGYTF. CDR3 DNA sequence: TGTGCCAGCAGCCAAGATCGGTTATCCTACGATGGCTACACCTTC.

This clone was detected only once. The same CDR3 can be traced to other DNA sequences in this sample. V and J are TRBV20-1 and TRBJ2-7; maybe TRBD1 (5 bases). This CDR3 is built from 11 residues. With 6 bases removed from V and 4 bases from J, the gap between germline ends came to 10 bases. The germline CDR1 and CDR2 sequences are DFQATT and SNEGSKA (reference sequence). The CDR3 nucleotides are TGCAGTGCAAGGGGTGGGTACGAGCAGTACTTC. It codes for CSARGGYEQYF.

J is TRBJ2-7 and V is TRBV19; D is perhaps TRBD2 (5 bases). The CDR3 sequence is 13 residues long. The V and J ends lost 1 base and 5 bases respectively, with 9 bases between them. The V gene's germline CDR1 is LNHDA and CDR2 SQIVND (reference sequence). This chain's CDR3 is CASSIAGINEQYF. As DNA, the CDR3 is TGTGCCAGTAGTATAGCGGGGATCAACGAGCAGTACTTC.

The CDR3 loop reads CASSAGTLSSYEQYF. The CDR3 DNA reads as TGTGCCAGCAGTGCCGGGACTCTCAGCTCCTACGAGCAGTACTTC. This chain connects TRBV6-1 to TRBJ2-7, with a weak D call TRBD2 (6 bases). CDR3 size: 15 residues. The ends were cut back, 4 bases at V and 0 bases at J, with 13 bases in the middle. CDR1 and CDR2 from the germline V gene are MNHNS and SASEGT.

The genes are TRBV30 and TRBJ1-2; D gene uncertain. The V gene lost 4 bases and the J gene lost 4 bases, with 10 bases spanning the gap. The CDR3 consists of 12 residues. Per the germline V gene, CDR1 is GTSNPN and CDR2 is SVGIG (reference sequence). The CDR3 spells CAWTDGGYGYTF. The CDR3 nucleotides read TGTGCCTGGACGGATGGAGGCTATGGCTACACCTTC.

This clone turned up a few times. This CDR3 is also generated by other DNA sequences in the sample. This chain links TRBV7-9 with TRBJ1-6, with D unresolved. V gave up 1 base and J gave up 10 bases, with 5 bases separating them. CDR1 and CDR2 (germline): SEHNR, FQNEAQ (reference sequence). This CDR3 comprises 12 residues. The CDR3 region is CASSLGPSPLHF. In nucleotides, the CDR3 is TGTGCCAGCAGCTTAGGGCCGTCACCCCTCCACTTT.

Concerning this clone: Other DNA sequences in this sample translate to the same CDR3. The chain uses TRBV11-2 and TRBJ2-5, with D possibly TRBD1 on 6 matching bases. Germline V lookup: CDR1 SGHAT, CDR2 FQNNGV. V was clipped by 5 bases and J by 4 bases, with 14 bases between them. The CDR3 totals 14 residues. CDR3: CASSPLRGRETQYF. Here the CDR3 DNA reads TGTGCCAGCAGCCCCCTCAGGGGTCGAGAGACCCAGTACTTC.

The chain joins TRBV19 to TRBJ2-2, with D unresolved. The CDR3 has 14 amino acids. Looked up from germline, CDR1 is LNHDA and CDR2 is SQIVND (reference sequence). V lost 1 base and J 5 bases, leaving 8 bases between the germline ends. The CDR3 loop reads CASSIALRTGELFF. The CDR3 nucleotides read TGTGCCAGTAGTATAGCCCTCAGGACCGGGGAGCTGTTTTTT.

The chain uses TRBV6-1 and TRBJ1-1; D call uncertain. The germline V gene encodes CDR1 MNHNS and CDR2 SASEGT. The CDR3 totals 13 residues. With 6 bases removed from V and 6 bases from J, the gap between germline ends came to 14 bases. CDR3 nucleotide sequence: TGTGCCAGCAGGATACAGAGTGGATCTGAAGCTTTCTTT. It yields the protein CASRIQSGSEAFF.

The genes are TRBV5-1 and TRBJ2-7; 15 bases match TRBD2. Germline V gives CDR1 SGHRS, CDR2 YFSETQ. J was trimmed by 3 bases and V by 3 bases; bases with no gene match: 7. The CDR3 sequence is 17 residues long. For the CDR3, the DNA is TGCGCCAGCAGCTGGGGACTAGCGGGGGGTCAGAACTACGAGCAGTACTTC. Translated: CASSWGLAGGQNYEQYF. Filled out from reference TRBV5-1 and TRBJ2-7, the complete variable domain reads KAGVTQTPRYLIKTRGQQVTLSCSPISGHRSVSWYQQTPGQGLQFLFEYFSETQRNKGNFPGRFSGRQFSNSRSEMNVSTLELGDSALYLCASSWGLAGGQNYEQYFGPGTRLTVT.

The rearrangement uses TRBV7-9 and TRBJ1-4; tentative D call: TRBD1 (6 bases). CDR1 SEHNR and CDR2 FQNEAQ come from the germline V gene (reference sequence). V was trimmed by 5 bases and J by 8 bases, leaving 15 bases between them. The CDR3 spans 14 residues. The CDR3, as DNA: TGTGCCAGCAGCCCCCGGGCGGGGGGCGAAAAACTGTTTTTT. It specifies CASSPRAGGEKLFF.

This rearrangement joins TRBV5-6 to TRBJ1-6, with D perhaps matching TRBD1 (6 bases). This CDR3 is built from 14 residues. V was clipped by 0 bases and J by 10 bases, with 11 bases between them. In germline, CDR1 is SGHDT, CDR2 YYEEEE. CDR3 in amino acids: CASSLGTGNSPLHF. CDR3 DNA sequence: TGTGCCAGCAGCTTGGGAACAGGGAACTCACCCCTCCACTTT.

The genes are TRBV6-5 and TRBJ1-6; D may be TRBD1 (6 bases). The CDR3 totals 16 residues. Germline lookup yields CDR1 MNHEY and CDR2 SVGAGI. V dropped 3 bases and J dropped 3 bases, with 12 bases sitting between them. The CDR3 here is CASSYSGQLYNSPLHF. In DNA, the CDR3 is TGTGCCAGCAGTTATTCGGGACAACTCTATAATTCACCCCTCCACTTT.

The gene calls are TRBV5-1 and TRBJ2-7; 7 nucleotides match TRBD2. This CDR3 contains 14 residues. Looked up from germline, CDR1 is SGHRS and CDR2 is YFSETQ. The trim removed 0 bases at V and 7 bases at J, leaving 7 bases unmatched. The CDR3 DNA follows: TGCGCCAGCAGCTTGGGGGACTACCGATTTGAGCAGTACTTC. Translated: CASSLGDYRFEQYF. The full variable domain, completed using reference TRBV5-1 and TRBJ2-7, is KAGVTQTPRYLIKTRGQQVTLSCSPISGHRSVSWYQQTPGQGLQFLFEYFSETQRNKGNFPGRFSGRQFSNSRSEMNVSTLELGDSALYLCASSLGDYRFEQYFGPGTRLTVT.

This sequence joins TRBV10-3 and TRBJ2-3, with 8 bases fitting TRBD1. Germline CDR1 ENHRY, CDR2 SYGVKD. CDR3 length: 16 amino acids. With 4 bases clipped from V and 2 bases from J, the junction kept 8 bases outside the gene matches. The CDR3 loop is CAISADRVLATDTQYF. CDR3 coding DNA: TGTGCCATCAGTGCGGACAGGGTATTGGCCACAGATACGCAGTATTTT.

This clone has a single count. The rearrangement uses TRBV12-5 and TRBJ2-7, with D tentatively TRBD1 (6 bases). V was clipped by 7 bases and J by 3 bases, with 19 bases between them. The CDR3 sequence is 15 residues long. Germline V lookup: CDR1 LGHNT, CDR2 FRNRAP. As DNA, the CDR3 is TGTGCTAGTGCCTTGTCGGTTGGGACAAGCTACGAGCAGTACTTC. Translation gives CASALSVGTSYEQYF.

CDR3 bases: TGCGCCAGCAGCCGGTATGGACAGGGAGACAGAGATACGCAGTATTTT. It specifies CASSRYGQGDRDTQYF. This chain links TRBV4-1 with TRBJ2-3; 8 nucleotides match TRBD1. The germline V gene has CDR1 MGHRA and CDR2 YSYEKL. V was clipped by 4 bases and J by 5 bases; unmatched bases: 11. The CDR3 runs to 16 residues.